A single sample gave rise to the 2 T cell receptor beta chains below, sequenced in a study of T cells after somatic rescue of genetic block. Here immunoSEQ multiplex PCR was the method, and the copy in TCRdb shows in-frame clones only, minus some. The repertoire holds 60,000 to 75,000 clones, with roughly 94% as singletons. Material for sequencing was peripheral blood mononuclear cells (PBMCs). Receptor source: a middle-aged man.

CDR3 sequence: CASHNPPTQETQYF. Written as DNA, the CDR3 is TGTGCCAGCCACAATCCTCCCACCCAAGAGACCCAGTACTTC. The V call is TRBV27, the J call TRBJ2-5; D call uncertain. Germline CDR1 MNHEY, CDR2 SMNVEV (reference sequence). The V gene lost 8 bases and the J gene lost 1 base, with 14 bases spanning the gap. The CDR3 contains 14 residues.

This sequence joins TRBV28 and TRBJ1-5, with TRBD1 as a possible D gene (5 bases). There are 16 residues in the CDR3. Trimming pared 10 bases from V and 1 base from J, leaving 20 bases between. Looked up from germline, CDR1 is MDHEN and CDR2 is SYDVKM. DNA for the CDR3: TGTGCCACCGATAGGTCTGGGGGGGTAAGCAATCAGCCCCAGCATTTT. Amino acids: CATDRSGGVSNQPQHF.